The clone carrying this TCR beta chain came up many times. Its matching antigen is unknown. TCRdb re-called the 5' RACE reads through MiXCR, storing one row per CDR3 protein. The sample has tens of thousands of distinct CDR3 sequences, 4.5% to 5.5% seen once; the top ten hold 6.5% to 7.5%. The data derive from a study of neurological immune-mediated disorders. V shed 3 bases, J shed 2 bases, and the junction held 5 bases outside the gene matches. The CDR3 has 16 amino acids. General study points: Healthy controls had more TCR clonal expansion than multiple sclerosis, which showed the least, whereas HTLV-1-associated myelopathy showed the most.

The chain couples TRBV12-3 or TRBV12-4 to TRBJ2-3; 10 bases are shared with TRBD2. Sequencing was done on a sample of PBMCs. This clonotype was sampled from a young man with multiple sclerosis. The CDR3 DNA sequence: TGTGCCAGCAGTTTCGATACTAGCGGGGCCACAGATACGCAGTATTTT. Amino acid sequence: CASSFDTSGATDTQYF.